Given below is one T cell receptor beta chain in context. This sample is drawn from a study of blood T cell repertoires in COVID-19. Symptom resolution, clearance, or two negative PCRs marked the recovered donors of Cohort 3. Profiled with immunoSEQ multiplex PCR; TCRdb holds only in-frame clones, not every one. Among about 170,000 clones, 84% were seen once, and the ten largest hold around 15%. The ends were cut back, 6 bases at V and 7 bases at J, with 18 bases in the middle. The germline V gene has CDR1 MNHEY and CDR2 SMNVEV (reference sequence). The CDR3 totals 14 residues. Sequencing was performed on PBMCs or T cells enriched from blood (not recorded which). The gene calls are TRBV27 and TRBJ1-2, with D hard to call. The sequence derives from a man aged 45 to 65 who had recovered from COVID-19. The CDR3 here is CASSNPALGAGYTF. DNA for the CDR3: TGTGCCAGCAGCAACCCGGCCCTGGGAGCTGGCTACACCTTC.